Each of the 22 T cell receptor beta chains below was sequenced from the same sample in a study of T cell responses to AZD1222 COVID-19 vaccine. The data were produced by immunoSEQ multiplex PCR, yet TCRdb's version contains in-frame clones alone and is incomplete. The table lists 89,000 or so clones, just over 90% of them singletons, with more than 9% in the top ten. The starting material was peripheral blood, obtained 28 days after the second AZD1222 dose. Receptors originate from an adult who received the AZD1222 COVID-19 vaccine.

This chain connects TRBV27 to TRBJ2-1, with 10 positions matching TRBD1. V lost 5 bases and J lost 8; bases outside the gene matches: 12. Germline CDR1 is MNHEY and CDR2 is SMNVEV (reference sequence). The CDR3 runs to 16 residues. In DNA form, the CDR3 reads TGTGCCAGCAGTCTCGCCGACAGGGGGCCGTTGTATGAGCAGTTCTTC. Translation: CASSLADRGPLYEQFF.

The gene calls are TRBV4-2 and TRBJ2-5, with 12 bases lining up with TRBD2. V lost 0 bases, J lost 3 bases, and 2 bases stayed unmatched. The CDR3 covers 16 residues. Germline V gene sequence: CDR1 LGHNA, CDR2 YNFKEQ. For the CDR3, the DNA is TGTGCCAGCAGCCAAGATGCTAGCGGGGGGGAAGAGACCCAGTACTTC. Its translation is CASSQDASGGEETQYF.

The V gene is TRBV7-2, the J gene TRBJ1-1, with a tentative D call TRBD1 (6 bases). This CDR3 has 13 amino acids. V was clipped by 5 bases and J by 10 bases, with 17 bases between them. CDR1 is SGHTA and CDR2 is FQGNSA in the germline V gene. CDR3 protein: CASSPWGGSVAFF. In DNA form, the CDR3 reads TGTGCCAGCAGCCCTTGGGGGGGCAGTGTAGCTTTCTTT.

The CDR3 DNA sequence: TGTGCCAGTAGGCGAGGGGCTTACGGTAATGAAAAACTGTTTTTT. Translation: CASRRGAYGNEKLFF. The chain links TRBV19 to TRBJ1-4, with D perhaps matching TRBD1 (5 bases). The CDR3 runs to 15 residues. From germline, CDR1 is LNHDA and CDR2 SQIVND (reference sequence). Trimming removed 6 bases at V and 4 bases at J, with 15 bases between. The entire variable domain, with the rest obtained from reference TRBV19 and TRBJ1-4, is as follows: DGGITQSPKYLFRKEGQNVTLSCEQNLNHDAMYWYRQDPGQGLRLIYYSQIVNDFQKGDIAEGYSVSREKKESFPLTVTSAQKNPTAFYLCASRRGAYGNEKLFFGSGTQLSVL.

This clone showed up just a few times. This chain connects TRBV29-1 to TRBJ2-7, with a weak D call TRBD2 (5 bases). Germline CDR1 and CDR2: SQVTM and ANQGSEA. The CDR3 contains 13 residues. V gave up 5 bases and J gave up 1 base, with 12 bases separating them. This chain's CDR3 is CSVNVRGSYEQYF. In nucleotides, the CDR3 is TGCAGCGTTAATGTCCGGGGATCCTACGAGCAGTACTTC.

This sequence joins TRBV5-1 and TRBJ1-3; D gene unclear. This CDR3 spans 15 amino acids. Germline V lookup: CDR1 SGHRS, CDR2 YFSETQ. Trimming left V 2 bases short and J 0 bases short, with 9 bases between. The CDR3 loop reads CASSFSGNSGNTIYF. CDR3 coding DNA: TGCGCCAGCAGCTTCAGCGGTAACTCTGGAAACACCATATATTTT.

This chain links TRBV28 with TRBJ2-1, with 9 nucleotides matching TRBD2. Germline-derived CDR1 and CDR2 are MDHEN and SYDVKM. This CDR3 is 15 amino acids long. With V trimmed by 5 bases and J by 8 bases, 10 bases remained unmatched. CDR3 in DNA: TGTGCCAGCAGTCTTAGCGGGAGCCTGGGGGATGAGCAGTTCTTC. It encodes CASSLSGSLGDEQFF. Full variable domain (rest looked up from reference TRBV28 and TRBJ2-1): DVKVTQSSRYLVKRTGEKVFLECVQDMDHENMFWYRQDPGLGLRLIYFSYDVKMKEKGDIPEGYSVSREKKERFSLILESASTNQTSMYLCASSLSGSLGDEQFFGPGTRLTVL.

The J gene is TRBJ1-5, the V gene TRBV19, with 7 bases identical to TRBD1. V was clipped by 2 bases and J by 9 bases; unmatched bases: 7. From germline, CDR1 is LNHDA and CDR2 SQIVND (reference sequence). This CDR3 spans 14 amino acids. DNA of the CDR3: TGTGCCAGTAGTATAACAGGGGTCCGAGGGCCCCAGCATTTT. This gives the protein CASSITGVRGPQHF. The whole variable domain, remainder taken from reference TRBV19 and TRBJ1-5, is DGGITQSPKYLFRKEGQNVTLSCEQNLNHDAMYWYRQDPGQGLRLIYYSQIVNDFQKGDIAEGYSVSREKKESFPLTVTSAQKNPTAFYLCASSITGVRGPQHFGDGTRLSIL.

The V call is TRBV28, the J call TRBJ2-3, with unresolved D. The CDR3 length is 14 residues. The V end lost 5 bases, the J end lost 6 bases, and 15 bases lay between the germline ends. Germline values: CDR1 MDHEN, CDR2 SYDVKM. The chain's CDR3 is CASSDVPVRDTQYF. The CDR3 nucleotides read TGTGCCAGCAGTGACGTTCCGGTTCGGGATACGCAGTATTTT.

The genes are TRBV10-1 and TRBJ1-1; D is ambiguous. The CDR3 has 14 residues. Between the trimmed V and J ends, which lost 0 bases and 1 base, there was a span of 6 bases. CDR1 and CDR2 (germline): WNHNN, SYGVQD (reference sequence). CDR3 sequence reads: CASSESGENTEAFF. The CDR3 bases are TGCGCCAGCAGTGAGTCGGGAGAGAACACTGAAGCTTTCTTT.

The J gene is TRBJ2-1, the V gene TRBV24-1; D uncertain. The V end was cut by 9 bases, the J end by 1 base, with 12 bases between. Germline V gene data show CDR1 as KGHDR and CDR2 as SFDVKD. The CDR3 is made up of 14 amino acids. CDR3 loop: CATAYAWSYNEQFF. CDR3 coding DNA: TGTGCCACCGCCTACGCCTGGTCCTACAATGAGCAGTTCTTC.

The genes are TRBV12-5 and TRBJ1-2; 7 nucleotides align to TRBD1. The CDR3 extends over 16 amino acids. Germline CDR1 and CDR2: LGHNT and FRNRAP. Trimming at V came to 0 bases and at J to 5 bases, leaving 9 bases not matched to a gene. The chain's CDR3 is CASGLVRMDRKYGYTF. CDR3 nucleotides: TGTGCTAGTGGTTTGGTACGAATGGACAGGAAATATGGCTACACCTTC.

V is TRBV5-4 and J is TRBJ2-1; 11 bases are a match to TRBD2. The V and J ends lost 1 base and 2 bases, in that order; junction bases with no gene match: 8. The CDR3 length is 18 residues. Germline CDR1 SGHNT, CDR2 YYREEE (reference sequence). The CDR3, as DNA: TGTGCCAGCAGCTTGAGTTGGATAGCGGGGGGGACCTACAATGAGCAGTTCTTC. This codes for CASSLSWIAGGTYNEQFF.

CDR3 in amino acids: CASSSQSSGNTIYF. The DNA of the CDR3 is TGTGCCAGCAGCTCACAGAGCTCTGGAAACACCATATATTTT. The chain employs TRBV9 and TRBJ1-3; no clear D gene. The ends were cut back, 4 bases at V and 0 bases at J, with 8 bases in the middle. Germline assignment: CDR1 SGDLS and CDR2 YYNGEE. This CDR3 spans 14 amino acids. Full variable domain (remainder filled in from reference TRBV9 and TRBJ1-3): DSGVTQTPKHLITATGQRVTLRCSPRSGDLSVYWYQQSLDQGLQFLIQYYNGEERAKGNILERFSAQQFPDLHSELNLSSLELGDSALYFCASSSQSSGNTIYFGEGSWLTVV.

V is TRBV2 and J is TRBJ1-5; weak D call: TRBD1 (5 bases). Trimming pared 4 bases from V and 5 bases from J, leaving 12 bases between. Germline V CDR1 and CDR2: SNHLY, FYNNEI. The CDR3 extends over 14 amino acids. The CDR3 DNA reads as TGTGCCAGCAGTGGGGGCCTGCGAGATCAGCCCCAGCATTTT. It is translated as CASSGGLRDQPQHF.

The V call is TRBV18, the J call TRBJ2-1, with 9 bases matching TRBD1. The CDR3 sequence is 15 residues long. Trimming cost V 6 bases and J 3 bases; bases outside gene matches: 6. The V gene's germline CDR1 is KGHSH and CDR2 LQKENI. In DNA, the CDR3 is TGTGCCAGCTCGCCGGACAGGGGCGGCTACAATGAGCAGTTCTTC. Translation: CASSPDRGGYNEQFF. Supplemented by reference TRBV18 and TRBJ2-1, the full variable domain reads NAGVMQNPRHLVRRRGQEARLRCSPMKGHSHVYWYRQLPEEGLKFMVYLQKENIIDESGMPKERFSAEFPKEGPSILRIQQVVRGDSAAYFCASSPDRGGYNEQFFGPGTRLTVL.

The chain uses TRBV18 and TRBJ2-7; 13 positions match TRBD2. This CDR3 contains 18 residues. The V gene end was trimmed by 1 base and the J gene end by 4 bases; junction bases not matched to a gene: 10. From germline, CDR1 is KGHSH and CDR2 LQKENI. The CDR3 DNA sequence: TGTGCCAGCTCACCACTGCGAGGACTAGCGGGAGCGAGGTACGAGCAGTACTTC. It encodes CASSPLRGLAGARYEQYF.

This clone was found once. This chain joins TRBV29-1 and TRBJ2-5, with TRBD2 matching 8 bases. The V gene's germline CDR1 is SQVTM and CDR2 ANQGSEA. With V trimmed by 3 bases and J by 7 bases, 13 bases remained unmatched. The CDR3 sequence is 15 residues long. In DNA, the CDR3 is TGCAGCGTTGAGGAGAGTTCGGGAGGGCCGGGGACCCAGTACTTC. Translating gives CSVEESSGGPGTQYF.

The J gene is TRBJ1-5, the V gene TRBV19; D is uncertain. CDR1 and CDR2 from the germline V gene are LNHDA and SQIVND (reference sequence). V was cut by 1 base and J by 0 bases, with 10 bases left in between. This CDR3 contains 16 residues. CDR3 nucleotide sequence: TGTGCCAGTAGTATAGTCGGCACCTATAGCAATCAGCCCCAGCATTTT. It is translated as CASSIVGTYSNQPQHF.

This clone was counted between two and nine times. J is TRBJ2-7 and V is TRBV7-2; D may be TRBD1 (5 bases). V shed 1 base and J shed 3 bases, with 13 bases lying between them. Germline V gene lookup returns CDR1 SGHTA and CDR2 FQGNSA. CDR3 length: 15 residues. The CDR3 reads CASSLGGSPNYEQYF. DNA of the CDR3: TGTGCCAGCAGCTTAGGGGGCAGTCCAAACTACGAGCAGTACTTC. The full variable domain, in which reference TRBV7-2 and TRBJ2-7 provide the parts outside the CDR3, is GAGVSQSPSNKVTEKGKDVELRCDPISGHTALYWYRQSLGQGLEFLIYFQGNSAPDKSGLPSDRFSAERTGGSVSTLTIQRTQQEDSAVYLCASSLGGSPNYEQYFGPGTRLTVT.

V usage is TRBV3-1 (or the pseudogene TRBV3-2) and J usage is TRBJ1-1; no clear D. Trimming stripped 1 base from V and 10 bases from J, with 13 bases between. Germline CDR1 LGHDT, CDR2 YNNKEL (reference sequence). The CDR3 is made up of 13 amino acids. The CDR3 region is CASSQVQRVGAFF. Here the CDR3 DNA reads TGTGCCAGCAGCCAAGTCCAAAGGGTTGGAGCTTTCTTT.

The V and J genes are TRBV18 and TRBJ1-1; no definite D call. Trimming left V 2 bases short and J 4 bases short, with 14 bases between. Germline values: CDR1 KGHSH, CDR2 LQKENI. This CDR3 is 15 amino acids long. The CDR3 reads CASSPGKGVGTEAFF. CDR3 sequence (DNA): TGTGCCAGCTCACCAGGAAAGGGCGTCGGCACTGAAGCTTTCTTT.